The next 16 T cell receptor beta chains were all read from a single sample in a study of T cell clonotyping in hematopoietic cell transplantation. The method was immunoSEQ multiplex PCR; TCRdb's version includes in-frame clones alone and lacks a portion of them. The sample has approximately 41,000 clones; roughly 96% are singletons. The source material was peripheral blood mononuclear cells. These receptors all come from a man aged 25-45 years in good health. Some clones in this sample may be carry-over from other donors' samples.

Here the CDR3 DNA reads TGTGCCAGCAGCCAAGACATTGAGCAGTTCTTC. This gives the protein CASSQDIEQFF. The rearrangement uses TRBV14 and TRBJ2-1; D is uncertain. This CDR3 contains 11 residues. The germline CDR1 and CDR2 sequences are SGHDN and FVKESK. Trimming removed 0 bases at V and 9 bases at J, with 3 bases between.

The chain has TRBV5-1 and TRBJ2-7, with TRBD2 as a possible D gene (6 bases). The CDR3 runs 15 residues. CDR1 SGHRS and CDR2 YFSETQ come from the germline V gene. V lost 1 base, J lost 6 bases, and 17 bases lay in between. CDR3: CASSLLGTGEVEQYF. CDR3 nucleotides: TGCGCCAGCAGCTTGTTGGGCACGGGAGAGGTCGAGCAGTACTTC.

This clone occurred a few times. V gene TRBV11-3 combines with J gene TRBJ2-2; D gene unclear. V shed 1 base and J shed 13 bases, with 7 bases lying between them. The CDR3 is 11 residues long. CDR1 and CDR2 (germline): SGHNT, YENEEA. The CDR3: CASSLGKGLFF. In DNA, the CDR3 is TGTGCCAGCAGCTTAGGAAAAGGGCTGTTTTTT.

The chain employs TRBV19 and TRBJ1-2; D is unresolved. The CDR3 runs 15 residues. Germline-derived CDR1 and CDR2 are LNHDA and SQIVND (reference sequence). Trimming shortened V by 1 base and J by 4 bases, and 13 bases separated the two germline ends. The DNA of the CDR3 is TGTGCCAGTAGTATAGGGGCACAGCTACCCTATGGCTACACCTTC. This sequence encodes CASSIGAQLPYGYTF. The full variable domain, completed using reference TRBV19 and TRBJ1-2, is DGGITQSPKYLFRKEGQNVTLSCEQNLNHDAMYWYRQDPGQGLRLIYYSQIVNDFQKGDIAEGYSVSREKKESFPLTVTSAQKNPTAFYLCASSIGAQLPYGYTFGSGTRLTVV.

The sample holds one count of this clone. This CDR3 reads CASSDVLAGETQYF. The DNA for the CDR3 is TGTGCCAGCAGCGATGTTCTGGCGGGAGAGACCCAGTACTTC. This chain uses TRBV9 with TRBJ2-5; D is possibly TRBD2 (5 bases). Germline V gene lookup returns CDR1 SGDLS and CDR2 YYNGEE. Trimming left V 3 bases short and J 4 bases short, with 13 bases between. This CDR3 spans 14 amino acids.

V usage is TRBV6-1 and J usage is TRBJ1-2; TRBD1 matches 8 bases. CDR3 length equals 13 residues. Trimming at V came to 10 bases and at J to 0 bases, leaving 4 bases not matched to a gene. Germline values: CDR1 MNHNS, CDR2 SASEGT. The CDR3 bases are TGTGCCAACTGGGACAGGACTAACTATGGCTACACCTTC. Translating it yields CANWDRTNYGYTF.

This sequence joins TRBV30 and TRBJ1-4; 8 bases match TRBD1. The trim removed 2 bases at V and 8 bases at J, leaving 7 bases unmatched. The CDR3 loop spans 14 amino acids. The V gene's germline CDR1 is GTSNPN and CDR2 SVGIG (reference sequence). CDR3 sequence: CAWSRGQGREKLFF. The CDR3 coding sequence is TGTGCCTGGAGTCGAGGACAGGGCCGCGAAAAACTGTTTTTT.

The chain has TRBV19 and TRBJ1-6; D unclear. This CDR3 spans 16 amino acids. V shed 7 bases and J shed 4 bases, with 17 bases lying between them. The V gene's germline CDR1 is LNHDA and CDR2 SQIVND (reference sequence). Written as DNA, the CDR3 is TGTGCCAGTAAGTCTAAGGGAACGGAATATAATTCACCCCTCCACTTT. The encoded protein is CASKSKGTEYNSPLHF.

The gene calls are TRBV25-1 and TRBJ1-4, with D possibly TRBD1 on 6 matching bases. The CDR3 length is 15 residues. The germline V and J ends were trimmed by 10 bases and 7 bases, with 22 bases remaining between them. Germline-derived CDR1 and CDR2 are MGHDK and SYGVNS. The CDR3 sequence: CATAPGGGAGEKLFF. As DNA, the CDR3 is TGTGCCACGGCCCCCGGCGGGGGGGCGGGTGAAAAACTGTTTTTT.

This chain joins TRBV2 and TRBJ2-7; 11 bases are shared with TRBD2. The germline V gene encodes CDR1 SNHLY and CDR2 FYNNEI. This CDR3 is 12 amino acids long. J gave up 9 bases and V 8 bases, and 6 bases lay outside the gene matches. The CDR3 region has the DNA TGTGCCAGCTTTAGCGGGAGGGCGGGGCAGTACTTC. This encodes CASFSGRAGQYF.

This sequence joins TRBV25-1 and TRBJ2-3; D is perhaps TRBD2 (7 bases). The CDR3 loop spans 15 amino acids. The V gene lost 5 bases and the J gene lost 2 bases, with 14 bases spanning the gap. Germline V gene lookup returns CDR1 MGHDK and CDR2 SYGVNS. Here the CDR3 DNA reads TGTGCCAGCAGTAAGGGGGACTATTACACAGATACGCAGTATTTT. It specifies CASSKGDYYTDTQYF.

The chain is built from TRBV5-6 and TRBJ2-3; possibly TRBD2 for D (6 bases). Germline CDR1 and CDR2: SGHDT and YYEEEE. V was cut by 4 bases and J by 1 base, with 13 bases left in between. The CDR3 runs to 15 residues. The CDR3 sequence is CASSPDYPGTDTQYF. Here the CDR3 DNA reads TGTGCCAGCAGCCCGGACTACCCGGGCACAGATACGCAGTATTTT.

Regarding this clone: The sample contains more than one DNA sequence encoding this CDR3. CDR3 protein: CSVVRDSYEQYF. The CDR3 nucleotides are TGCAGCGTTGTGAGGGATTCCTACGAGCAGTACTTC. The genes are TRBV29-1 and TRBJ2-7, with D maybe TRBD2 (5 bases). The CDR3 is made up of 12 amino acids. CDR1 is SQVTM, CDR2 ANQGSEA, per germline. V lost 4 bases to trimming and J lost 1 base, with 8 bases between them.

The chain recombines TRBV2 with TRBJ2-7; D is perhaps TRBD1 (6 bases). The CDR3 extends over 15 amino acids. The germline V gene encodes CDR1 SNHLY and CDR2 FYNNEI. The V end lost 2 bases, the J end lost 4 bases, and 15 bases lay between the germline ends. The CDR3 reads CASSEYRLGGYEQYF. The DNA of the CDR3 is TGTGCCAGCAGTGAATATAGGTTAGGGGGATACGAGCAGTACTTC.

This rearrangement joins TRBV5-1 to TRBJ2-5; 7 bases agree with TRBD2. CDR3 length: 14 amino acids. The V gene's germline CDR1 is SGHRS and CDR2 YFSETQ. V lost 3 bases, J lost 5 bases, and 7 bases stayed unmatched. CDR3 sequence: CASSSGRERETQYF. The DNA for the CDR3 is TGCGCCAGCAGCTCGGGGAGGGAGCGGGAGACCCAGTACTTC.

This chain connects TRBV7-2 to TRBJ1-2; D possibly corresponds to TRBD1 (5 bases). The CDR3 has 14 amino acids. The germline V gene has CDR1 SGHTA and CDR2 FQGNSA. The ends were cut back, 7 bases at V and 2 bases at J, with 14 bases in the middle. CDR3 in DNA: TGTGCCAGCATCTTCTCCGGGGGGAACTATGGCTACACCTTC. Encoded protein: CASIFSGGNYGYTF.